These 13 T cell receptor beta chains were all obtained from the same sample, sequenced in a study of blood T cell repertoires in COVID-19 (dated by TCRdb to the early 2020s). Library generation was performed with the immunoSEQ multiplex PCR assay. TCRdb holds this immuneACCESS table with in-frame rearrangements only. Some clones are missing; in checked studies, unresolved V genes explain under half, and the rest has no known cause. Counted in this sample were 90,000 to 100,000 clones; about 88% of them appeared once. Jointly, the top ten make up about 1.8% of the sample. Sequencing was done on a sample of peripheral blood. These receptors were taken from a man older than 75 with acute or convalescent COVID-19.

The gene calls are TRBV4-3 and TRBJ2-6; no firm D call. V was shortened by 0 bases and J by 0 bases, with 12 bases between the two germline ends. CDR1 and CDR2 (germline): LGHNA, YSLEER. This CDR3 is 18 amino acids long. CDR3 loop: CASSQDLGRPSGANVLTF. The CDR3 DNA sequence: TGCGCCAGCAGCCAAGATCTGGGCAGACCCTCTGGGGCCAACGTCCTGACTTTC.

This clone was observed a single time. V and J are TRBV7-9 and TRBJ1-1; 8 nucleotides align to TRBD1. The V gene end was trimmed by 1 base and the J gene end by 1 base; junction bases not matched to a gene: 5. This CDR3 is 16 amino acids long. Germline V gene lookup returns CDR1 SEHNR and CDR2 FQNEAQ (reference sequence). The CDR3 DNA follows: TGTGCCAGCAGCTTAGATGGGACAGGACCGAACACTGAAGCTTTCTTT. It translates to CASSLDGTGPNTEAFF.

The V call is TRBV19, the J call TRBJ2-1; 14 bases map to TRBD2. Germline V gives CDR1 LNHDA, CDR2 SQIVND (reference sequence). The trim removed 6 bases at V and 5 bases at J, leaving 3 bases unmatched. CDR3 length equals 15 residues. The CDR3 here is CASSGLAGGHNEQFF. In nucleotides, the CDR3 is TGTGCCAGTAGCGGACTAGCGGGAGGCCACAATGAGCAGTTCTTC.

This clone has only a few counts. The J gene is TRBJ2-7, the V gene TRBV4-3; D perhaps matches TRBD1 (5 bases). The CDR3 is 14 residues long. Germline V CDR1 and CDR2: LGHNA, YSLEER. V was clipped by 3 bases and J by 6 bases, with 15 bases between them. The CDR3 nucleotides are TGCGCCAGCAGCCAGCTTCGACAGTTGGGCGAGCAGTACTTC. Translating it yields CASSQLRQLGEQYF.

This sequence joins TRBV14 and TRBJ1-1; 7 bases line up with TRBD1. Germline values: CDR1 SGHDN, CDR2 FVKESK. This CDR3 spans 14 amino acids. J lost 1 base, V lost 4 bases, and 3 bases had no gene match. CDR3 in amino acids: CASSRQGKNTEAFF. The CDR3, as DNA: TGTGCCAGCAGCCGACAGGGTAAGAACACTGAAGCTTTCTTT.

This clone occurred a few times. The genes are TRBV11-2 and TRBJ1-1; 7 positions agree with TRBD1. Germline V CDR1 and CDR2: SGHAT, FQNNGV. CDR3 length equals 14 residues. V shed 0 bases and J 10 bases; nucleotides not matched to a gene: 8. The CDR3 DNA follows: TGTGCCAGCAGCTTAGATCTAGACAGGGTGGGAGCTTTCTTT. Its translation is CASSLDLDRVGAFF.

The rearrangement links TRBV21-1 to TRBJ1-5; the table gives TRBD1 as D, unverified against the DNA. TRBV21-1 is noted as a pseudogene. The CDR3 extends over 18 amino acids. This CDR3 reads CASSKEAGVLFSNQPQHF. CDR3 in DNA: TGTGCCAGCAGCAAAGAGGCAGGGGTCCTCTTTAGCAATCAGCCCCAGCATTTT.

The V and J genes are TRBV5-1 and TRBJ2-2, with D perhaps matching TRBD2 (6 bases). V was shortened by 4 bases and J by 0 bases, with 13 bases between the two germline ends. This CDR3 spans 16 amino acids. From germline, CDR1 is SGHRS and CDR2 YFSETQ. The CDR3 region is CASSVSGTPNTGELFF. In nucleotides, the CDR3 is TGCGCCAGCAGCGTCTCCGGGACTCCGAACACCGGGGAGCTGTTTTTT.

The V and J genes are TRBV18 and TRBJ2-3, with 7 bases identical to TRBD2. Germline V gene sequence: CDR1 KGHSH, CDR2 LQKENI. The CDR3 length is 16 residues. V lost 4 bases and J lost 1; bases outside the gene matches: 8. CDR3 in amino acids: CASSRRSGMGTDTQYF. The DNA for the CDR3 is TGTGCCAGCTCACGGAGGAGCGGGATGGGCACAGATACGCAGTATTTT. Full variable domain (rest looked up from reference TRBV18 and TRBJ2-3): NAGVMQNPRHLVRRRGQEARLRCSPMKGHSHVYWYRQLPEEGLKFMVYLQKENIIDESGMPKERFSAEFPKEGPSILRIQQVVRGDSAAYFCASSRRSGMGTDTQYFGPGTRLTVL.

The CDR3 DNA is TGTGCCAGTAGTACAAGACAGGGGAGCACAGATACGCAGTATTTT. It translates to CASSTRQGSTDTQYF. The rearrangement joins TRBV19 to TRBJ2-3, with 8 bases matching TRBD1. With V trimmed by 4 bases and J by 0 bases, 3 bases remained unmatched. CDR1 LNHDA and CDR2 SQIVND come from the germline V gene (reference sequence). The CDR3 has 15 residues.

The rearrangement joins TRBV5-5 to TRBJ2-1; the match to TRBD2 covers 13 bases. The germline CDR1 and CDR2 sequences are SGHKS and YYEKEE (reference sequence). This CDR3 region has 16 residues. V gave up 2 bases and J gave up 9 bases; unmatched junction bases: 8. The CDR3 nucleotides read TGTGCCAGCAGCTTCACCGGGACTAGCGGGACAGGTGAGCAGTTCTTC. Encoded protein: CASSFTGTSGTGEQFF.

The chain has TRBV7-2 and TRBJ1-5; TRBD1 is a possible D gene (6 bases). Trimming left V 0 bases short and J 6 bases short, with 6 bases between. The CDR3 covers 13 residues. Germline V gives CDR1 SGHTA, CDR2 FQGNSA. The CDR3 coding sequence is TGTGCCAGCAGCTTAGCAGGGGGTCAGCCCCAGCATTTT. It specifies CASSLAGGQPQHF. Complete variable domain (other parts from reference TRBV7-2 and TRBJ1-5): GAGVSQSPSNKVTEKGKDVELRCDPISGHTALYWYRQSLGQGLEFLIYFQGNSAPDKSGLPSDRFSAERTGGSVSTLTIQRTQQEDSAVYLCASSLAGGQPQHFGDGTRLSIL.

The gene calls are TRBV7-2 and TRBJ2-7; 10 bases fit TRBD2. The trim removed 1 base at V and 7 bases at J, leaving 16 bases unmatched. The length of the CDR3 is 18 residues. Per the germline V gene, CDR1 is SGHTA and CDR2 is FQGNSA. CDR3 protein: CASSLDISGRTTGGEQYF. DNA for the CDR3: TGTGCCAGCAGCTTAGATATTAGCGGGAGGACTACCGGAGGGGAGCAGTACTTC.